Listed below are T cell receptor beta chains from one sample, sequenced in a study of CD8+ T cells in alopecia areata. Measured with immunoSEQ multiplex PCR; TCRdb has only the in-frame clones, and not every one. The sample carries some 190,000 clones, about three fifths recorded once. Sequenced material: CD4+ T cells sorted from blood, taken at week 4, from a patient treated with tofacitinib. These receptors originate from a human donor with alopecia areata. CDR3s include the opening cysteine and the closing phenylalanine or tryptophan. Each record gives: V gene, clone size, J gene, D gene, CDR3 DNA, CDR3 protein. The D gene is left open where the match is weak. Only part of the rows carry a size: once, few, many, or a class if the clone is expanded.

>TRBV30|.|TRBJ2-7|.
TGTGCCTGGAGCGGAGGGACGCCCTACGAGCAGTACTTC
CAWSGGTPYEQYF
>TRBV2|few|TRBJ2-7|.
TGTGCCAGCAGCGGGAGCTCCTACGAGCAGTACTTC
CASSGSSYEQYF
>TRBV2|few|TRBJ2-7|TRBD2
TGTGCCAGCAAATCAGCGGGAGGCTACGAGCAGTACTTC
CASKSAGGYEQYF
>TRBV4-3|.|TRBJ2-1|TRBD2
TGCGCCAGCAGCCAGGGACTAGCGGGAGCGGGAGTCGTGGAGCAGTTCTTC
CASSQGLAGAGVVEQFF
>TRBV29-1|few|TRBJ2-3|TRBD2
TGCAGCGTTGATGTGTGGCCGGGAGGCCCCGCAGATACGCAGTATTTT
CSVDVWPGGPADTQYF
>TRBV5-1|.|TRBJ2-1|.
TGCGCCAGCAAGGTTTCTCAACAAAATGAGCAGTTCTTC
CASKVSQQNEQFF
>TRBV29-1|few|TRBJ1-2|.
TGCAGCGTGATCCGGGGCCTGGCGGGAGGCTACACCTTC
CSVIRGLAGGYTF
>TRBV7-3|.|TRBJ2-1|.
TGTGCCAGCAGCTTAACGGTAGGGGCTGGTGATGAGCAGTTCTTC
CASSLTVGAGDEQFF
>TRBV7-2|.|TRBJ1-1|TRBD1
TGTGCCAGCAGCCCCTCCGGGACCGACAGGGTTCAGAACACTGAAGCTTTCTTT
CASSPSGTDRVQNTEAFF
>TRBV27|.|TRBJ2-7|.
TGTGCCAGCAGTCTTAGACTGCCTCTTTTAACCTACGAGCAGTACTTC
CASSLRLPLLTYEQYF
>TRBV9|once|TRBJ2-2|.
TGTGCCAGCAGCCTACGATCCCACACCGGGGAGCTGTTTTTT
CASSLRSHTGELFF
>TRBV10-3|.|TRBJ2-7|TRBD2
TGTGCCATCAGTGCCTCACTAGCGGCAAGCTCCTACGAGCAGTACTTC
CAISASLAASSYEQYF
>TRBV11-2|few|TRBJ1-1|.
TGTGCCAGCAGCCCCCTCCGGACTGAAGCTTTCTTT
CASSPLRTEAFF
>TRBV10-3|.|TRBJ2-5|.
TGTGCCATCAGTGTACGGACGGACCAAGAGACCCAGTACTTC
CAISVRTDQETQYF
>TRBV29-1|few|TRBJ2-3|.
TGCAGCGTCCAGGGGCGATTCACAGATACGCAGTATTTT
CSVQGRFTDTQYF
>TRBV7-2|.|TRBJ2-3|.
TGTGCCAGCAGAGTTGTCACAGATACGCAGTATTTT
CASRVVTDTQYF
>TRBV2|.|TRBJ2-4|.
TGTGCCAGCGCTCCGGTAGCCAAAAACATTCAGTACTTC
CASAPVAKNIQYF
>TRBV29-1|few|TRBJ2-1|TRBD2
TGCAGCGTCCTGGCCGGGACTAGCGGGAGGTTTGAGCAGTTCTTC
CSVLAGTSGRFEQFF
>TRBV30|.|TRBJ1-2|.
TGTGCCTGGAGTGGAAATAGGATGGGCAGCTACACCTTC
CAWSGNRMGSYTF
>TRBV4-3|.|TRBJ2-5|.
TGCGCCAGCAGCCAAGATGGAGCGGAGACCCAGTACTTC
CASSQDGAETQYF
>TRBV2|.|TRBJ2-2|TRBD1
TGTGCCAGCAGGGAGACAGGGGCCGGGGAGCTGTTTTTT
CASRETGAGELFF
>TRBV30|.|TRBJ1-5|.
TGTGCCTGGTCCCTAACAGATTTTAGCAATCAGCCCCAGCATTTT
CAWSLTDFSNQPQHF
>TRBV27|once|TRBJ1-1|.
TGTGCCAGCAGTTGGGTCGGGAGGGGCACTGAAGCTTTCTTT
CASSWVGRGTEAFF
>TRBV15|.|TRBJ2-7|.
TGTGCCACCAGCAGAGATTTAGGACTGGAGGGGGGCGAGCAGTACTTC
CATSRDLGLEGGEQYF
>TRBV30|.|TRBJ1-3|.
TGTGCCTGGAGTGTGGGGGGTTCCATATATTTT
CAWSVGGSIYF
>TRBV28|.|TRBJ2-7|.
TGTGCCGCCACCGGGGGCCACGAGCAGTACTTC
CAATGGHEQYF
>TRBV18|few|TRBJ2-4|.
TGTGCCAGCTCACCACCTCAAAGTATAGCCAAAAACATTCAGTACTTC
CASSPPQSIAKNIQYF
>TRBV27|few|TRBJ2-2|.
TGTGCCAGCAGTCAGACGAACACCGGGGAGCTGTTTTTT
CASSQTNTGELFF
>TRBV29-1|.|TRBJ2-5|.
TGCAGCGTTGGGTCTCTTAGCCAAGAGACCCAGTACTTC
CSVGSLSQETQYF
>TRBV29-1|.|TRBJ1-1|.
TGCAGCGTTGGCGGACGGATGAACACTGAAGCTTTCTTT
CSVGGRMNTEAFF
>TRBV7-2|few|TRBJ2-7|.
TGTGCCAGCAGCCTAACTGGGACCTTCACGGGCTCCTACGAGCAGTACTTC
CASSLTGTFTGSYEQYF
>TRBV29-1|.|TRBJ2-7|.
TGCAGCGTTGCTGGATTACGGCGGGCTACCTACGAGCAGTACTTC
CSVAGLRRATYEQYF
>TRBV30|.|TRBJ1-1|TRBD1
TGTGCCTGGAGTAAAGGGGGCCCTGAGGCTTTCTTT
CAWSKGGPEAFF
>TRBV6-6|.|TRBJ2-5|TRBD2
TGTGCCAGCAGTTATAGACTAGCGGGAACGGAGACCCAGTACTTC
CASSYRLAGTETQYF
>TRBV5-1|.|TRBJ1-1|.
TGCGCCAGCAGCTTGGCCGATCAGGGAGGTAGCACTGAAGCTTTCTTT
CASSLADQGGSTEAFF
>TRBV9|.|TRBJ2-2|.
TGTGCCAGCAGCTTGTTTGTCACCGGGGAGCTGTTTTTT
CASSLFVTGELFF
>TRBV29-1|.|TRBJ2-3|.
TGCGTGGGCTTCACAGATACGCAGTATTTT
CVGFTDTQYF
>TRBV29-1|.|TRBJ1-3|.
TGCAGCGTCGAGACAGGTGGAAACACCATATATTTT
CSVETGGNTIYF
>TRBV5-1|.|TRBJ2-2|TRBD1
TGCGCCAGCAGCTTATTTCAGCCGGGACAGGGGACCGGGGAGCTGTTTTTT
CASSLFQPGQGTGELFF
>TRBV29-1|.|TRBJ2-3|.
TGCAGCGTTACAGTCCCAGATACGCAGTATTTT
CSVTVPDTQYF
>TRBV5-1|.|TRBJ2-3|TRBD2
TGCGCCAGCAGCTTGGAGCCTAGCGGGAGTCTTGGGAATACGCAGTATTTT
CASSLEPSGSLGNTQYF